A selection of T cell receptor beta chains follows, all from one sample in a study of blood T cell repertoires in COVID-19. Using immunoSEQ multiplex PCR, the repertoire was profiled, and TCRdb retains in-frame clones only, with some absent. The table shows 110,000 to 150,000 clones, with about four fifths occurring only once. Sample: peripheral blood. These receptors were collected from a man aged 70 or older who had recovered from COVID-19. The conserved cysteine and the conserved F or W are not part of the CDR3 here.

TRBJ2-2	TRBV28	ASRDSNTGELF
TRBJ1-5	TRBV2	ASSPGQGNQPQH
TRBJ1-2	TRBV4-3	ASSQGQGFYGYT
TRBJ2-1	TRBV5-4	ASSYLAGGDNEQF
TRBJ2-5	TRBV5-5	ASSLLQTAQETQY
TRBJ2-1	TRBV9	ASSVRASGTYNEQF
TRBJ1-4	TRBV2	ASLRANEKLF
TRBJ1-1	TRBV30	AWSVRTGHEAF
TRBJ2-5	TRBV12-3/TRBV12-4	ASSLIQPETQY
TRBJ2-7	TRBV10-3	AISDQGQGVYEQY
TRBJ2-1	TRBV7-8	ASSSDTSRAMSEQF
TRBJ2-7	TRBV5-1	ASSPGLAGDEQY
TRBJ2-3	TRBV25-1	ATRGDSPLADTQY
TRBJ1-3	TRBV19	ASSISAGGNTIY
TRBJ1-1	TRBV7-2	ASSPTSPEAF
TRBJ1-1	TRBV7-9	ASSLAGVGAEAF
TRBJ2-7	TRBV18	ASSHIAGAHEQY
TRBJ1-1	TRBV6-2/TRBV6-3	ASSFLGGGGTEAF
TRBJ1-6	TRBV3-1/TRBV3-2	ASKPRDRERSPLH